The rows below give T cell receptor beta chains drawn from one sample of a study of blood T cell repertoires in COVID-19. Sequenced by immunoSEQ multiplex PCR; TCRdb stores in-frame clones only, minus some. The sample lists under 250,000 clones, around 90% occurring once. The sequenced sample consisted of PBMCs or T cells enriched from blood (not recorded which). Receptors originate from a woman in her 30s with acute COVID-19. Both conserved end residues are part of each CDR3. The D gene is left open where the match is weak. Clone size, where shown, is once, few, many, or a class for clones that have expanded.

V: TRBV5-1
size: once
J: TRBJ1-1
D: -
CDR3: CASSFTGNRNTEAFF
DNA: TGCGCCAGCAGCTTTACAGGGAATAGGAACACTGAAGCTTTCTTT

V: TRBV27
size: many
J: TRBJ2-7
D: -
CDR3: CASSLGGGAAYEQYF
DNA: TGTGCCAGCAGCTTGGGGGGTGGGGCAGCCTACGAGCAGTACTTC

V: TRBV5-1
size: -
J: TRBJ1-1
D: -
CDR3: CASTREDRRPNTEAFF
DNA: TGCGCCAGCACCCGGGAGGATCGGCGTCCAAACACTGAAGCTTTCTTT

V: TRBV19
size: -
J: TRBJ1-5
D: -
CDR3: CASSMLTGPGNQPQHF
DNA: TGTGCCAGTAGTATGCTCACAGGGCCTGGCAATCAGCCCCAGCATTTT

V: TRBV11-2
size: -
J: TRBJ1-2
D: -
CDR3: CASSSMAGAPYGYTF
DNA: TGTGCCAGCAGCTCCATGGCAGGGGCCCCCTATGGCTACACCTTC

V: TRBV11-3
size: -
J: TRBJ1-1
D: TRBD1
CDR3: CASSYRDRGEAFF
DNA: TGTGCCAGCAGCTACCGGGACAGGGGTGAAGCTTTCTTT

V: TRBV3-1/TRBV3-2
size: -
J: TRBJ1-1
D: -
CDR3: CASSRESPNTEAFF
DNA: TGTGCCAGCAGCCGCGAGTCCCCGAACACTGAAGCTTTCTTT

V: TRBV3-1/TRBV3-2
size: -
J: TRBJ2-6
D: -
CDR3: CASSQYSGANVLTF
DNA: TGTGCCAGCAGCCAATACTCCGGGGCCAACGTCCTGACTTTC

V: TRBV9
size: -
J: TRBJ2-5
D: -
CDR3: CASSVGSGQETQYF
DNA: TGTGCCAGCAGCGTAGGGAGCGGGCAAGAGACCCAGTACTTC

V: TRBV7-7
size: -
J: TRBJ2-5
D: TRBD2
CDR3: CASSLHTGLAGGKETQYF
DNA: TGTGCTAGCAGCTTACACACTGGACTAGCGGGGGGGAAGGAGACCCAGTACTTC

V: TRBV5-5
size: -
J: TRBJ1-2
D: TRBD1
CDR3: CASSFDREDGYTF
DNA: TGTGCCAGCAGCTTCGACAGGGAGGATGGCTACACCTTC

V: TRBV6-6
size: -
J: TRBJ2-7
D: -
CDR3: CASRTTGEQYF
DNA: TGTGCCAGCAGAACAACGGGAGAGCAGTACTTC

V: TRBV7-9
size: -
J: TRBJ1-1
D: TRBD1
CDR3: CASRDRGIGNTEAFF
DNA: TGTGCCAGCAGGGACAGGGGGATTGGGAACACTGAAGCTTTCTTT

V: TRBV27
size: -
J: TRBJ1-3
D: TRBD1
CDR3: CASSLSDPGQGRFSGNTIYF
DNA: TGTGCCAGCAGTTTATCGGATCCGGGACAGGGTCGTTTTTCTGGAAACACCATATATTTT

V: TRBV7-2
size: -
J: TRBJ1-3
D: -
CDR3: CASSFPQAPSGNTIYF
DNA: TGTGCCAGCAGCTTTCCTCAGGCCCCCTCTGGAAACACCATATATTTT

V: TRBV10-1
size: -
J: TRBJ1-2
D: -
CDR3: CASSESLGEGYTF
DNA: TGCGCCAGCAGTGAGTCTTTAGGGGAAGGCTACACCTTC

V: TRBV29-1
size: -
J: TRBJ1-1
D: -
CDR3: CSVDGVEENTEAFF
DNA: TGCAGCGTTGATGGGGTGGAGGAAAACACTGAAGCTTTCTTT

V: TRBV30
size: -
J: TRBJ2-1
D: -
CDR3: CAWGSPEVQFF
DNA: TGTGCCTGGGGTTCTCCTGAGGTGCAGTTCTTC

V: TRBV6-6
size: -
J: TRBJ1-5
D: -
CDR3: CASTSTGNQPQHF
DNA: TGTGCCAGCACTTCTACGGGGAATCAGCCCCAGCATTTT

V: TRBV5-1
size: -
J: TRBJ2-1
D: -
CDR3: CASSLKLYNEQFF
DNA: TGCGCCAGCAGCTTGAAACTCTACAATGAGCAGTTCTTC

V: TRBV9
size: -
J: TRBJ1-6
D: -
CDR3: CASSPRVWTTPLHF
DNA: TGTGCCAGCAGCCCCCGGGTGTGGACAACTCCCCTCCACTTT

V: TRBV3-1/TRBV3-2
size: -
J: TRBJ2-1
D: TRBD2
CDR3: CASSLTSGGALFF
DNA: TGTGCCAGCAGCCTAACTAGCGGGGGGGCTTTGTTCTTC

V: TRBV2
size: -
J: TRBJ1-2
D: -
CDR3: CASRGGGEGGYTF
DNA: TGTGCCAGCAGGGGAGGAGGGGAGGGTGGCTACACCTTC

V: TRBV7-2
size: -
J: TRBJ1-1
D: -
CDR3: CASSLEQMNTEAFF
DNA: TGTGCCAGCAGCTTAGAACAGATGAACACTGAAGCTTTCTTT

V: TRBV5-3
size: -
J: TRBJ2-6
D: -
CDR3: CARSGSSGANVLTF
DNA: TGTGCCAGAAGTGGTTCCAGTGGGGCCAACGTCCTGACTTTC

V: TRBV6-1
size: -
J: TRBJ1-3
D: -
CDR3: CATYRSGNTIYF
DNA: TGTGCCACTTACAGGTCTGGAAACACCATATATTTT

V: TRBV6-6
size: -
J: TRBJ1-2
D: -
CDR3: CASSYNRPSTVHGYTF
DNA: TGTGCCAGCAGTTACAACAGGCCCAGCACCGTACATGGCTACACCTTC

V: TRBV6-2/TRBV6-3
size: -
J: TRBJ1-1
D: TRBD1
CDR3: CASSEQGDTTEAFF
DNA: TGTGCCAGCAGCGAACAGGGGGATACGACTGAAGCTTTCTTT

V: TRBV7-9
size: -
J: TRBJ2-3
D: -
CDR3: CASSLSLSFSTDTQYF
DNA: TGTGCCAGCAGCTTATCCCTTAGCTTTAGCACAGATACGCAGTATTTT

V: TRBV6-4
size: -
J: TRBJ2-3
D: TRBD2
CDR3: CASSERSGGGTDTQYF
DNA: TGTGCCAGCAGTGAACGTAGCGGGGGGGGCACAGATACGCAGTATTTT

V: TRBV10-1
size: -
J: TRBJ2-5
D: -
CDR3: CASSRQVQETQYF
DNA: TGCGCCAGCAGTCGACAGGTCCAAGAGACCCAGTACTTC

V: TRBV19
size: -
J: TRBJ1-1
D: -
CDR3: CASRGRLGNTEAFF
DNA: TGTGCCAGTAGAGGGAGATTGGGAAACACTGAAGCTTTCTTT

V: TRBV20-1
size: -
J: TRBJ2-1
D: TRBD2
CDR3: CSASSGLAGLSSYNEQFF
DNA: TGCAGTGCTAGTTCGGGACTAGCGGGGCTGAGCTCCTACAATGAGCAGTTCTTC

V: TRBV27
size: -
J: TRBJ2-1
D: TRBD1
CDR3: CASSHSGTGGYNEQFF
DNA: TGTGCCAGCAGCCACTCCGGGACAGGGGGCTACAATGAGCAGTTCTTC

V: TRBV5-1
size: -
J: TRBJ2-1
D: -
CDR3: CASSFRQEQFF
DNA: TGCGCCAGCAGTTTTAGACAAGAGCAGTTCTTC

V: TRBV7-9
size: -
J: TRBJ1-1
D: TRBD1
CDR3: CASSRDSLNTEAFF
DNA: TGTGCCAGCAGCCGGGACAGCTTGAACACTGAAGCTTTCTTT

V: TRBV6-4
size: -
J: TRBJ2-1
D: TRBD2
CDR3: CASSDSGGAYNEQFF
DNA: TGTGCCAGCAGTGATAGCGGGGGCGCGTACAATGAGCAGTTCTTC

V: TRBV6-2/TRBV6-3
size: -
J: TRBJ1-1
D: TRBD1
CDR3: CASSLRDRGTVMSTEAFF
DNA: TGTGCCAGCAGTCTAAGGGACAGGGGAACGGTCATGAGCACTGAAGCTTTCTTT

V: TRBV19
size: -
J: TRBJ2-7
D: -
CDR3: CASSMGRQLSYEQYF
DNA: TGTGCCAGTAGTATGGGGAGACAACTTTCCTACGAGCAGTACTTC

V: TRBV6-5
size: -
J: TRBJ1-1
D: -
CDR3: CASSPRVTNTEAFF
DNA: TGTGCCAGCAGTCCCCGGGTCACTAACACTGAAGCTTTCTTT